These T cell receptor beta chains were read from a single sample in a study of cytomegalovirus exposure and HLA in healthy donors. The repertoire was sequenced with immunoSEQ multiplex PCR; TCRdb's copy has only in-frame clones and lacks some. The sample includes under 200,000 clones, approximately 77% of them seen just once. Sequencing was carried out using PBMCs. All receptors come from a female donor in good health and CMV-seronegative. The CDR3 runs from the conserved cysteine through the conserved F or W. D genes are given only for firm matches. Part of the rows lack a size; the others show once, few, many or a class for expanded clones.

V	D	size	J	DNA	CDR3
TRBV5-1	NA	NA	TRBJ2-2	TGCGCCAGCAGCTTGAGGAAAGCGGTGAACACCGGGGAGCTGTTTTTT	CASSLRKAVNTGELFF
TRBV10-3	NA	NA	TRBJ2-7	TGTGCCATCAGTGAGGAGGTATTCGGGCAGTACTTC	CAISEEVFGQYF
TRBV5-1	NA	NA	TRBJ2-6	TGCGCCAGCAGCCCGGCAGGGGTCGGGGCCAACGTCCTGACTTTC	CASSPAGVGANVLTF
TRBV7-9	TRBD2	many	TRBJ2-7	TGTGCCAGCAGCGCGACTAGCGGGGGACCTTACGAGCAGTACTTC	CASSATSGGPYEQYF
TRBV4-3	NA	NA	TRBJ2-1	TGCGCCAGCAGCTCCGGGGGTAGGGACTACAATGAGCAGTTCTTC	CASSSGGRDYNEQFF
TRBV6-6	NA	few	TRBJ1-4	TGTGCCAGCAGTTTCCGGGCGGGGAGGGAAAAACTGTTTTTT	CASSFRAGREKLFF
TRBV2	TRBD2	once	TRBJ2-1	TGTGCCAGCAGTGAAACTAGCGGGAGGGTCTACAATGAGCAGTTCTTC	CASSETSGRVYNEQFF
TRBV9	TRBD2	NA	TRBJ2-1	TGTGCCAGCAGCCCCCCAGTTAGCGGGGACTACAATGAGCAGTTCTTC	CASSPPVSGDYNEQFF
TRBV6-6	NA	NA	TRBJ2-3	TGTGCCAGCAGTTCGCCCAGGGTTTCAGATACGCAGTATTTT	CASSSPRVSDTQYF
TRBV10-3	TRBD2	NA	TRBJ2-7	TGTGCCATCAGTGAGAGTAGCGGGAGGGCCGTCGGTGAGCAGTACTTC	CAISESSGRAVGEQYF
TRBV2	TRBD2	NA	TRBJ2-3	TGTGCCAGCACCGAAACTGGCGGGGGGTTCCGGACAGATACGCAGTATTTT	CASTETGGGFRTDTQYF
TRBV30	TRBD1	NA	TRBJ1-2	TGTGCCTGGAGAACCGACAGGGCCTATGGCTACACCTTC	CAWRTDRAYGYTF
TRBV13	NA	few	TRBJ2-7	TGTGCCAGCAGCGTTGAGGGCTACGAGCAGTACTTC	CASSVEGYEQYF
TRBV6-1	NA	NA	TRBJ1-6	TGTGCCAGCAGTGAACGACGGACTCCTGATTCACCCCTCCACTTT	CASSERRTPDSPLHF
TRBV7-9	TRBD2	NA	TRBJ2-5	TGTGCCAGTGAAGGGAGGGAGGAGACCCAGTACTTC	CASEGREETQYF
TRBV2	NA	NA	TRBJ2-7	TGTGCCAGCGACATGGCGGGACAGAAATACGAGCAGTACTTC	CASDMAGQKYEQYF
TRBV5-1	TRBD2	NA	TRBJ2-1	TGCGCCAGCAGCTCGAGCCAGTCCCTAGCGGGAGCGTTTTTGCAGTTCTTC	CASSSSQSLAGAFLQFF
TRBV4-2	TRBD2	NA	TRBJ2-5	TGTGCCAGCAGCCAAGATCCTTCCGGGACTAGCCGGATACAAGAGACCCAGTACTTC	CASSQDPSGTSRIQETQYF
TRBV7-9	NA	NA	TRBJ2-4	TGTGCCAGCAGCGGTAGGGTAGCGGAAAACATTCAGTACTTC	CASSGRVAENIQYF
TRBV11-2	TRBD2	NA	TRBJ2-3	TGTGCCAGCAGCTTACAGCGGGGGGGAGATACGCAGTATTTT	CASSLQRGGDTQYF
TRBV20-1	NA	NA	TRBJ2-5	TGCAGTGCTAGCGGAGAGACCCAGTACTTC	CSASGETQYF
TRBV4-3	TRBD2	many	TRBJ2-5	TGCGCCAGCAGCCAAGGGGGCGGCGGGGGGACCCAAGAGACCCAGTACTTC	CASSQGGGGGTQETQYF
TRBV10-3	TRBD2	NA	TRBJ2-5	TGTGCCATCAGTCCGAGAGGTAGCGGGGCCCAAGAGACCCAGTACTTC	CAISPRGSGAQETQYF
TRBV11-3	NA	NA	TRBJ2-7	TGTGCCAGCAGCTCCTCCCCCCCCTACGAGCAGTACTTC	CASSSSPPYEQYF
TRBV29-1	TRBD2	NA	TRBJ2-1	TGCAGCGTTGGACTAGCGGTAGACAATGAGCAGTTCTTC	CSVGLAVDNEQFF